A single sample gave rise to the 9 T cell receptor beta chains below, sequenced in a study of cytotoxic CD8 clonotypes in ibrutinib-treated CLL. The method was immunoSEQ multiplex PCR; TCRdb's version includes in-frame clones alone and lacks a portion of them. Of 45,000 to 65,000 clones listed, 83% are singletons. Material: PBMCs, obtained after 24 months of ibrutinib treatment. Every receptor here comes from a human donor with chronic lymphocytic leukemia.

CDR3 region: CASSPTSGSWNEQFF. In DNA form, the CDR3 reads TGTGCCAGCAGCCCTACTAGCGGGAGTTGGAATGAGCAGTTCTTC. This sequence joins TRBV7-3 and TRBJ2-1; 11 positions agree with TRBD2. CDR3 length: 15 residues. V dropped 5 bases and J dropped 7; count of bases not matched to a gene: 7. Germline-derived CDR1 and CDR2 are SGHTA and FQGTGA.

The J gene is TRBJ2-3, the V gene TRBV7-2; D ambiguous. Trimming stripped 0 bases from V and 2 bases from J, with 24 bases between. Germline-derived CDR1 and CDR2 are SGHTA and FQGNSA. The CDR3 runs to 20 residues. The CDR3, as DNA: TGTGCCAGCAGCTTAGCGGCTACCAGCGCCCGGTGGTTGTTCACAGATACGCAGTATTTT. Amino acids: CASSLAATSARWLFTDTQYF.

This chain joins TRBV15 and TRBJ2-1; 7 positions agree with TRBD2. V shed 3 bases, J shed 4 bases, and the junction held 6 bases outside the gene matches. Germline assignment: CDR1 LNHNV and CDR2 YYDKDF (reference sequence). This CDR3 has 15 residues. The CDR3 bases are TGTGCCACCAGCAGGCCTAGCGGACTTTACAATGAGCAGTTCTTC. Its protein product is CATSRPSGLYNEQFF.

The chain uses TRBV29-1 and TRBJ2-3; D is undetermined. Per the germline V gene, CDR1 is SQVTM and CDR2 is ANQGSEA. The CDR3 sequence is 11 residues long. The germline V and J ends were trimmed by 6 bases and 0 bases, with 4 bases remaining between them. CDR3 coding DNA: TGCAGCGTCATTAGCACAGATACGCAGTATTTT. It is translated as CSVISTDTQYF.

V usage is TRBV19 and J usage is TRBJ1-5, with D hard to call. The CDR3 is 18 amino acids. The V gene lost 1 base and the J gene lost 9 bases, with 25 bases spanning the gap. Germline CDR1 is LNHDA and CDR2 is SQIVND (reference sequence). DNA of the CDR3: TGTGCCAGTAGTATAGGACACGGGCGTGTTTTGGGTCGACGGCCCCAGCATTTT. Its protein product is CASSIGHGRVLGRRPQHF.

The rearrangement links TRBV29-1 to TRBJ2-5; the D gene is possibly TRBD1 (6 bases). The CDR3 has 12 residues. The V end was cut by 7 bases, the J end by 2 bases, with 11 bases between. The germline V gene has CDR1 SQVTM and CDR2 ANQGSEA. DNA for the CDR3: TGCAGCGCTGAGGACAGACAAGAGACCCAGTACTTC. Its protein is CSAEDRQETQYF.

By share of the sample, this clone is large (0.1 to 1%). The rearrangement joins TRBV19 to TRBJ1-2; no clear D. CDR1 and CDR2 (germline): LNHDA, SQIVND (reference sequence). V was clipped by 7 bases and J by 4 bases, with 13 bases between them. The CDR3 spans 13 residues. CDR3 sequence: CASNPASIYGYTF. The CDR3 DNA reads TGTGCCAGTAATCCAGCCTCAATCTATGGCTACACCTTC.

This chain links TRBV5-6 with TRBJ2-1, with D possibly being TRBD2 (5 bases). The CDR3 runs to 14 residues. Germline assignment: CDR1 SGHDT and CDR2 YYEEEE. The V end was cut by 0 bases, the J end by 6 bases, with 10 bases between. CDR3 amino acids: CASSLGGSGNEQFF. The CDR3 DNA is TGTGCCAGCAGCTTGGGAGGGTCTGGCAATGAGCAGTTCTTC.

The rearrangement joins TRBV19 to TRBJ2-5; TRBD2 aligns across 12 bases. Trimming took 2 bases from V and 4 from J; bases not matched to a gene: 11. CDR3 length: 18 residues. Germline V gene data show CDR1 as LNHDA and CDR2 as SQIVND (reference sequence). The DNA for the CDR3 is TGTGCCAGTAGTATAAATGGCCTAGCGGGAGGGCCGGGAGAGACCCAGTACTTC. Its translation: CASSINGLAGGPGETQYF.